Listed below are T cell receptor beta chains from one sample, sequenced in a study of radiation and T cells in renal cell carcinoma. TCRdb's table, derived via immunoSEQ multiplex PCR, lists solely in-frame clones and lacks some. The sample shows 90,000 to 95,000 clones, 82% of them seen only once. Source: blood, taken from a patient whose treatment included radiotherapy and nephrectomy. These TCRs come from a man aged 55 to 70 with renal cell carcinoma. Each CDR3 is given with its conserved first and last residue. The D gene is left open where the match is weak. Expanded clones are given a class, and other clones once, few, many or no size at all.

CDR3 protein	CDR3 DNA	J gene	D gene	clone size	V gene
CTSSQVTENYNEQFF	TGCACCAGCAGCCAAGTCACGGAGAACTACAATGAGCAGTTCTTC	TRBJ2-1	-	-	TRBV1
CASSLGGRSEQFF	TGTGCCAGCAGCTTAGGAGGGAGAAGTGAGCAGTTCTTC	TRBJ2-1	-	-	TRBV7-8
CASSLPNTDTQYF	TGCGCCAGCAGTCTTCCCAATACAGATACGCAGTATTTT	TRBJ2-3	-	-	TRBV5-1
CASRFSGNTGELFF	TGTGCCAGCAGATTTAGCGGGAACACCGGGGAGCTGTTTTTT	TRBJ2-2	-	-	TRBV27
CASSLRGQNTGELFF	TGTGCCAGCAGCTTACGGGGGCAGAACACCGGGGAGCTGTTTTTT	TRBJ2-2	-	-	TRBV7-9
CASSNLDTQYF	TGTGCCAGCAGTAACCTGGATACGCAGTATTTT	TRBJ2-3	-	-	TRBV28
CASSFGSHGEQFF	TGTGCCAGCAGCTTCGGGAGCCATGGTGAGCAGTTCTTC	TRBJ2-1	-	-	TRBV7-9
CASSWAGGAGTGELFF	TGTGCCAGCAGCTGGGCGGGTGGGGCCGGGACCGGGGAGCTGTTTTTT	TRBJ2-2	-	-	TRBV5-4
CASNTMNTGELFF	TGTGCCAGCAATACTATGAACACCGGGGAGCTGTTTTTT	TRBJ2-2	-	-	TRBV28
CASSLGTGSYNEQFF	TGTGCCAGCAGTTTAGGGACAGGATCCTACAATGAGCAGTTCTTC	TRBJ2-1	TRBD1	-	TRBV27
CASSPYGGLVTGELFF	TGTGCCAGCAGTCCCTATGGGGGACTAGTCACCGGGGAGCTGTTTTTT	TRBJ2-2	TRBD2	-	TRBV25-1
CASSPGRRRVNTEAFF	TGTGCCAGCAGCCCGGGACGGCGCCGAGTGAACACTGAAGCTTTCTTT	TRBJ1-1	-	-	TRBV7-2
CASSPRGSEAFF	TGTGCCAGCAGTCCTAGGGGCTCTGAAGCTTTCTTT	TRBJ1-1	-	-	TRBV28
CASSDWTSGITDTQYF	TGTGCCAGCAGTGACTGGACTAGCGGGATCACAGATACGCAGTATTTT	TRBJ2-3	TRBD2	few	TRBV25-1
CASSHSRGFEEKLFF	TGCGCCAGCAGCCACTCGCGGGGCTTCGAGGAAAAACTGTTTTTT	TRBJ1-4	-	-	TRBV4-1
CASSDPGANVLTF	TGCGCCAGCAGTGATCCTGGGGCCAACGTCCTGACTTTC	TRBJ2-6	-	-	TRBV10-1
CASSFGRYANTGELFF	TGTGCCAGCAGCTTTGGACGATACGCGAACACCGGGGAGCTGTTTTTT	TRBJ2-2	-	-	TRBV7-8
CASSSILRQENTEAFF	TGTGCCAGTAGTTCTATCCTCCGACAGGAAAACACTGAAGCTTTCTTT	TRBJ1-1	-	-	TRBV19
CASSLEEGRTGELFF	TGCGCCAGCAGCTTGGAAGAGGGTAGAACCGGGGAGCTGTTTTTT	TRBJ2-2	-	-	TRBV5-1
CASASAGDQVEQYF	TGTGCCAGCGCCTCGGCGGGGGATCAGGTCGAGCAGTACTTC	TRBJ2-7	TRBD2	-	TRBV6-1
CASSLGGGGSYEQYF	TGTGCCAGCAGCTTGGGAGGCGGGGGCTCCTACGAGCAGTACTTC	TRBJ2-7	TRBD2	-	TRBV5-5
CASSIRRQNTEAFF	TGTGCCAGCAGTATCCGACGGCAGAACACTGAAGCTTTCTTT	TRBJ1-1	-	-	TRBV28
CASSEGSRGLSQPQHF	TGTGCCAGCAGTGAAGGGTCCAGGGGGCTGTCTCAGCCCCAGCATTTT	TRBJ1-5	TRBD1	-	TRBV6-1
CASSLALLSSGANVLTF	TGTGCCAGCAGCTTAGCACTCCTCAGCTCTGGGGCCAACGTCCTGACTTTC	TRBJ2-6	-	-	TRBV5-4
CASSSFTGGRYNEQFF	TGTGCCAGCAGCTCTTTTACAGGGGGCAGATACAATGAGCAGTTCTTC	TRBJ2-1	TRBD1	-	TRBV7-6
CASSLDSYGYTF	TGCGCCAGCAGCCTGGACAGCTATGGCTACACCTTC	TRBJ1-2	-	many	TRBV5-1
CASSPRLAGGVDTQYF	TGTGCCAGCAGCCCCAGACTAGCGGGAGGGGTAGATACGCAGTATTTT	TRBJ2-3	TRBD2	-	TRBV7-2
CASSLGQGAEAFF	TGTGCCAGCAGCTTAGGACAGGGGGCTGAAGCTTTCTTT	TRBJ1-1	TRBD1	-	TRBV7-9
CASSWVPMNTEAFF	TGCGCCAGCAGCTGGGTTCCCATGAACACTGAAGCTTTCTTT	TRBJ1-1	-	few	TRBV5-1
CAWSRGELEPQHF	TGTGCCTGGAGCCGAGGGGAATTGGAGCCCCAGCATTTT	TRBJ1-5	-	few	TRBV30
CASSFGLEYEQYF	TGTGCCAGCAGCTTCGGCCTGGAGTACGAGCAGTACTTC	TRBJ2-7	-	-	TRBV7-6
CASSSGGNQPQHF	TGTGCCAGCAGCTCAGGTGGGAATCAGCCCCAGCATTTT	TRBJ1-5	-	-	TRBV7-9
CASSPTGATYEQYF	TGTGCCAGCTCCCCGACAGGGGCTACCTACGAGCAGTACTTC	TRBJ2-7	TRBD1	-	TRBV18
CASSLSGRAMMDTGELFF	TGTGCCAGCAGTCTTAGCGGGAGGGCTATGATGGACACCGGGGAGCTGTTTTTT	TRBJ2-2	TRBD2	few	TRBV7-9
CASSLDFMRTDTQYF	TGTGCCAGCAGCTTAGACTTCATGAGGACAGATACGCAGTATTTT	TRBJ2-3	-	-	TRBV7-2
CASSIDVGRGEQYF	TGTGCCAGTAGTATAGATGTCGGCCGTGGTGAGCAGTACTTC	TRBJ2-7	-	few	TRBV19
CASSSGVQGPQPQHF	TGTGCCAGTAGTTCTGGGGTTCAGGGGCCCCAGCCCCAGCATTTT	TRBJ1-5	-	once	TRBV19
CASSQSATGTPTNGYTF	TGCGCCAGCAGCCAGTCCGCAACAGGGACCCCCACCAATGGCTACACCTTC	TRBJ1-2	-	-	TRBV4-3
CASSATSGNSYEQYF	TGTGCCAGCTCAGCGACTAGCGGGAACTCCTACGAGCAGTACTTC	TRBJ2-7	TRBD2	-	TRBV18
CASSAVKTTDTQYF	TGTGCCAGCAGCGCTGTCAAGACGACAGATACGCAGTATTTT	TRBJ2-3	-	-	TRBV2